The clone carrying this T cell receptor beta chain turned up a few times. Its antigen remains unidentified. Construction of the TCRbeta library involved unique molecular identifiers. TCRdb re-called the PCR reads through MiXCR, storing one row per CDR3 protein. The sample carries about 540,000 distinct CDR3 sequences, approximately 30% recorded once. This entry belongs to a study of T-cell reconstitution after alpha-beta-depleted transplantation in children. Study-wide points: There were reportedly several hundred expanded graft clones from which alpha-beta T cells came about two months after transplant. Surviving recipient T cells and thymic progenitors produced the high day-60 TCRbeta diversity seen in some patients. A year post-transplant, T-cell counts and diversity derived mostly from newly produced T cells.

Germline loops: CDR1 SEHNR, CDR2 FQNEAQ (reference sequence). Trimming stripped 0 bases from V and 5 bases from J, with 9 bases between. The CDR3 contains 14 residues. The sample was PBMCs, taken before TCRalphabeta/CD19-depleted stem cell transplant. The receptor comes from a boy under three years old with Wiskott-Aldrich syndrome, due to receive a stem cell transplant. The J gene is TRBJ2-3, the V gene TRBV7-9; D call uncertain. CDR3 protein: CASSLARPQDTQYF. In DNA, the CDR3 is TGTGCCAGCAGCTTAGCCCGTCCCCAAGATACGCAGTATTTT.